This T cell receptor beta chain was obtained from a study of T-cell reconstitution after alpha-beta-depleted transplantation in children. For TCRbeta, the library was prepared with unique molecular identifiers. TCRdb used MiXCR to reprocess the PCR reads, holding one entry per CDR3 protein. Among roughly 500,000 distinct CDR3 sequences listed, approximately 29% were seen once. This clonotype was seen a handful of times. CDR1 and CDR2 (germline): SGHRS, YFSETQ. The CDR3 is 15 amino acids. Trimming pared 4 bases from V and 4 bases from J, leaving 15 bases between. V is TRBV5-1 and J is TRBJ2-1; D possibly corresponds to TRBD1 (6 bases). The sequence was collected from a human donor who donated a stem cell graft to a child with aplastic anemia. Sequencing was performed on PBMCs from the stem cell graft donor, taken from the stem cell graft. DNA for the CDR3: TGCGCCAGCAGCCCCGACAGGCCTTCTTACAATGAGCAGTTCTTC. It encodes CASSPDRPSYNEQFF.